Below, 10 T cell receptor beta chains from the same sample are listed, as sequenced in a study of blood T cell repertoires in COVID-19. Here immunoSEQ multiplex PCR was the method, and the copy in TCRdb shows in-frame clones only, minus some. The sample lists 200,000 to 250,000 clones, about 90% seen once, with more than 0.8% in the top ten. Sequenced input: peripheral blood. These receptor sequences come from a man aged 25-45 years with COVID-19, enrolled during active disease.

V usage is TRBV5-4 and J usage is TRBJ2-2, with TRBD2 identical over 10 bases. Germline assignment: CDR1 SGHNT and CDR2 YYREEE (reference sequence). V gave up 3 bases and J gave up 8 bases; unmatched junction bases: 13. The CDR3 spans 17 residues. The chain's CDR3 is CASSSRTSGPLGGELFF. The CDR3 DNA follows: TGTGCCAGCAGCTCACGGACTAGCGGTCCCTTAGGGGGGGAGCTGTTTTTT.

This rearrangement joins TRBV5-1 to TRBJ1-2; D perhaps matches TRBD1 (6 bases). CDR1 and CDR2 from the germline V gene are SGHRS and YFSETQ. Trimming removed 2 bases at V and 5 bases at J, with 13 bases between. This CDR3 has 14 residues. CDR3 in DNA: TGCGCCAGCAGCTTAGGGGGAGTCGAATATGGCTACACCTTC. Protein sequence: CASSLGGVEYGYTF.

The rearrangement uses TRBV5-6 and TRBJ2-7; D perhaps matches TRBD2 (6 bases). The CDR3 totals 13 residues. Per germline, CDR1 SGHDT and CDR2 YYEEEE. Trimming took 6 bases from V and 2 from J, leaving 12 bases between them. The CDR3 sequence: CASTGGDPYEQYF. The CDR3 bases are TGTGCCAGCACCGGCGGGGATCCCTACGAGCAGTACTTC.

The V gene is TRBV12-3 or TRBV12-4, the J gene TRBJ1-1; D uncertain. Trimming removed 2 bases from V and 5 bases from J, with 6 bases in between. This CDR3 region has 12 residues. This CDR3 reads CASSLRVTEAFF. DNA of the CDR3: TGTGCCAGCAGTTTACGGGTTACTGAAGCTTTCTTT.

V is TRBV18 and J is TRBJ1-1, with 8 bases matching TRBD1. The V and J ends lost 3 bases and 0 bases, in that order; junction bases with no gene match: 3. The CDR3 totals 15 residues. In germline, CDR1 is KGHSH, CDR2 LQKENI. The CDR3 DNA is TGTGCCAGCTCACCGGAACAGGGGGTGAACACTGAAGCTTTCTTT. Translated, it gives CASSPEQGVNTEAFF. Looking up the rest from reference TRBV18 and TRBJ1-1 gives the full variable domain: NAGVMQNPRHLVRRRGQEARLRCSPMKGHSHVYWYRQLPEEGLKFMVYLQKENIIDESGMPKERFSAEFPKEGPSILRIQQVVRGDSAAYFCASSPEQGVNTEAFFGQGTRLTVV.

CDR3 sequence: CASSESQSRHGYTF. The CDR3 DNA reads TGTGCCAGCAGTGAATCACAGTCCCGGCATGGCTACACCTTC. The genes are TRBV25-1 and TRBJ1-2; D not certain. With 1 base removed from V and 6 bases from J, the gap between germline ends came to 12 bases. CDR1 is MGHDK and CDR2 is SYGVNS in the germline V gene. The CDR3 has 14 residues.

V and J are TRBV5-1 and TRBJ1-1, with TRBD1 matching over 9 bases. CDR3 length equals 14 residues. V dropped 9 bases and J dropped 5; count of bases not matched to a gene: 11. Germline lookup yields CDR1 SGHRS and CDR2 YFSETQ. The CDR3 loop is CATATGQGSTEAFF. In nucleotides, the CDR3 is TGCGCCACCGCGACGGGACAGGGAAGTACTGAAGCTTTCTTT.

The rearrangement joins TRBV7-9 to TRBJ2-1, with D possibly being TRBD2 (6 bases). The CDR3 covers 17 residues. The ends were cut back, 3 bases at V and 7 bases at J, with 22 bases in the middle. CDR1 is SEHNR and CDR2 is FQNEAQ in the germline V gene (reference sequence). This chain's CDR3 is CASSLRAPLALANEQFF. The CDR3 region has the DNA TGTGCCAGCAGCTTGAGGGCTCCCTTGGCGCTAGCGAATGAGCAGTTCTTC.

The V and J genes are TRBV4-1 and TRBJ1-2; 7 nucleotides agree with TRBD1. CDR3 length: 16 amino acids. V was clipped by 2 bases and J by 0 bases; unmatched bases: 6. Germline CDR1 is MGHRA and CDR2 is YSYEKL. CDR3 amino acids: CASSQTNRGSNYGYTF. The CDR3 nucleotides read TGCGCCAGCAGCCAAACGAACAGGGGATCTAACTATGGCTACACCTTC.

This CDR3 is CAWSLMNTEAFF. The CDR3 DNA reads TGTGCCTGGAGTTTAATGAACACTGAAGCTTTCTTT. The genes are TRBV30 and TRBJ1-1, with D unresolved. The CDR3 runs to 12 residues. Germline lookup yields CDR1 GTSNPN and CDR2 SVGIG (reference sequence). The V end lost 2 bases, the J end lost 0 bases, and 4 bases lay between the germline ends.